One and the same sample provided the 10 T cell receptor beta chains below, sequenced in a study of blood T cells in healthy people across ages. The second PCR ran about 6 to 12 cycles with a sample-barcoded 5' primer and J-beta primers. TCRdb recomputed calls from the 5' RACE reads with MiXCR, one row per CDR3 protein. The data show about 680,000 distinct CDR3 sequences, around 48% seen once. The sample comprised blood. These receptors were obtained from a woman in her sixties in good health.

This sequence joins TRBV6-2 or TRBV6-3 and TRBJ2-1; 7 positions match TRBD2. Germline CDR1 reads MNHEY; CDR2 reads SVGEGT. The CDR3 length is 15 residues. V was clipped by 7 bases and J by 7 bases; unmatched bases: 13. Here the CDR3 DNA reads TGTGCCAGCACCAAAGGCGGACTAGGGTGGAATGAGCAGTTCTTC. Protein: CASTKGGLGWNEQFF.

This clonotype was seen more than once but under ten times. The chain links TRBV15 to TRBJ2-1, with TRBD2 identical over 9 bases. The length of the CDR3 is 17 residues. The germline V gene has CDR1 LNHNV and CDR2 YYDKDF (reference sequence). V lost 1 base, J lost 2 bases, and 6 bases stayed unmatched. CDR3 sequence: CATSRGAREGTYNEQFF. CDR3 nucleotides: TGTGCCACCAGCAGAGGTGCGCGGGAGGGGACCTACAATGAGCAGTTCTTC. Variable domain in full (rest from reference TRBV15 and TRBJ2-1): DAMVIQNPRYQVTQFGKPVTLSCSQTLNHNVMYWYQQKSSQAPKLLFHYYDKDFNNEADTPDNFQSRRPNTSFCFLDIRSPGLGDTAMYLCATSRGAREGTYNEQFFGPGTRLTVL.

This clonotype was observed a single time. V is TRBV9 and J is TRBJ2-7, with 8 bases matching TRBD2. TRBJ2-5 matches the DNA end more closely, so the J call is doubtful. The CDR3 has 15 residues. Germline lookup yields CDR1 SGDLS and CDR2 YYNGEE. DNA for the CDR3: TGTGCCAGCAGCGTAGACGGGGGGGCCGGGAAGACCCAGTACTTC. This translates into CASSVDGGAGKTQYF.

The chain links TRBV7-2 to TRBJ2-5, with 12 bases identical to TRBD2. V lost 1 base to trimming and J lost 6 bases; unmatched junction nucleotides: 3. The CDR3 spans 15 residues. Germline assignment: CDR1 SGHTA and CDR2 FQGNSA. CDR3 bases: TGTGCCAGCAGCTTAGGACTAGCGGGAGTGAAGACCCAGTACTTC. Translation gives CASSLGLAGVKTQYF.

Here the CDR3 DNA reads TGCAGTGCGCCCACAGCGGGAGGTTTCATCTCCTACAATGAGCAGTTCTTC. It codes for CSAPTAGGFISYNEQFF. The chain joins TRBV20-1 to TRBJ2-1, with TRBD2 identical over 9 bases. CDR1 DFQATT and CDR2 SNEGSKA come from the germline V gene (reference sequence). The J segment lost 0 bases and the V segment lost 6 bases, leaving 12 bases of the junction unmatched. This CDR3 spans 17 amino acids.

The chain employs TRBV24-1 and TRBJ2-1, with D perhaps matching TRBD2 (7 bases). The CDR3 has 14 residues. Trimming took 5 bases from V and 7 from J, leaving 14 bases between them. Germline V gene sequence: CDR1 KGHDR, CDR2 SFDVKD. The CDR3 sequence: CATSALGGGNEQFF. Here the CDR3 DNA reads TGTGCCACCAGTGCCCTGGGAGGGGGAAATGAGCAGTTCTTC.

This clonotype was picked up many times. The chain is built from TRBV5-1 and TRBJ2-5; D call uncertain. This CDR3 spans 15 amino acids. V was pared by 0 bases and J by 2 bases, with 11 bases between. In germline, CDR1 is SGHRS, CDR2 YFSETQ. CDR3 nucleotides: TGCGCCAGCAGCTTGGAGCCAGGAGTGCAAGAGACCCAGTACTTC. Translating gives CASSLEPGVQETQYF.

The sample holds a few counts of this clonotype. The chain recombines TRBV18 with TRBJ1-2; D ambiguous. CDR1 is KGHSH, CDR2 LQKENI, per germline. The CDR3 is 9 residues long. Trimming shortened V by 3 bases and J by 7 bases, and 0 bases separated the two germline ends. The CDR3 nucleotides are TGTGCCAGCTCACCTGGCTACACCTTC. Protein sequence: CASSPGYTF.

The table lists this clonotype with many counts. The rearrangement uses TRBV29-1 and TRBJ2-3, with no clear D. V lost 2 bases and J lost 4, with 7 bases in between. Germline V gene data show CDR1 as SQVTM and CDR2 as ANQGSEA. There are 12 residues in the CDR3. CDR3 nucleotide sequence: TGCAGCGTTGAAAAGGGTCCAGATACGCAGTATTTT. This sequence encodes CSVEKGPDTQYF.

This clonotype was seen a single time. The rearrangement links TRBV20-1 to TRBJ2-5; TRBD2 is a possible D gene (5 bases). This CDR3 is 12 amino acids long. Per germline, CDR1 DFQATT and CDR2 SNEGSKA (reference sequence). With 5 bases removed from V and 7 bases from J, the gap between germline ends came to 14 bases. Written as DNA, the CDR3 is TGCAGTGCTCCGGACGGGGTGGGGACCCAGTACTTC. Translation: CSAPDGVGTQYF.